This record concerns one T cell receptor (beta chain) sequence. Antigen: not known. Time point: late sampling 161 to 241 days after vaccination in a few convalescent patients. This sample was taken from a study of vaccination and CD4 T cells after COVID-19. The overall study: Post-vaccine sampling followed dose two by a median roughly 76 days (range 14 to 241). Investigators sampled three convalescent patients at day 14 and days 161 to 241 post-vaccination. Study-wide results and limits: In convalescent patients, a median about 86% of reactive clones appeared only post-vaccination. The study examined relatively few convalescent patients and included no early post-infection timepoints.

TCRdb ran MiXCR on the PCR reads and lists one entry per CDR3 protein. Of about 29,000 distinct CDR3 sequences in the sample, 49% were seen once. This sample comprised CD4+ T cells from blood, obtained about 7 months after SARS-CoV-2 vaccination. The TCR comes from a human donor who had recovered from COVID-19.

CDR3 protein: CASSYSGPDSGIYEQYF. The CDR3 nucleotides read TGTGCCAGCAGTTACTCGGGGCCTGACTCAGGGATCTACGAGCAGTACTTC. This sequence joins TRBV6-5 and TRBJ2-7; D possibly corresponds to TRBD1 (5 bases). The CDR3 is 17 residues long. Germline V gene lookup returns CDR1 MNHEY and CDR2 SVGAGI. Trimming took off 0 bases at V and 3 bases at J, with 18 bases between the two ends.